This TCR beta chain was recovered during a study of cytomegalovirus exposure and HLA in healthy donors. In the PCR, 60 Vbeta and 13 Jbeta primers were used. The method was immunoSEQ multiplex PCR; TCRdb's version includes in-frame clones alone and lacks a portion of them. The table records about 100,000 clones, around 60% of them present only once. J gave up 4 bases and V 2 bases, and 8 bases lay outside the gene matches. Germline V gene data show CDR1 as SGHRS and CDR2 as YFSETQ. This CDR3 has 15 amino acids. This clonotype was sampled from a young man in good health and CMV-seropositive. The sample consisted of PBMCs. This chain links TRBV5-1 with TRBJ2-7, with 8 bases matching TRBD1. The CDR3 coding sequence is TGCGCCAGCAGCTTATCGGGACAGGATCTATACGAGCAGTACTTC. Amino acid sequence: CASSLSGQDLYEQYF.